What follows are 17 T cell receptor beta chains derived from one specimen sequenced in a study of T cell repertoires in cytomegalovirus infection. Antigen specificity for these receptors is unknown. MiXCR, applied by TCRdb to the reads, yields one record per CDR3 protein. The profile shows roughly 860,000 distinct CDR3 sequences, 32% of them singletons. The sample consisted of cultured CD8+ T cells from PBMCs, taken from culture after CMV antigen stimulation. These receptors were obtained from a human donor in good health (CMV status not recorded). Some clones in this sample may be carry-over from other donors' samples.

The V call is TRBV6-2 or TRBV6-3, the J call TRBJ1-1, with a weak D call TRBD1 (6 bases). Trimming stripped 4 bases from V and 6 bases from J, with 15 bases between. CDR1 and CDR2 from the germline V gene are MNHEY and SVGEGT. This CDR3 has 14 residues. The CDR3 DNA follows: TGTGCCAGCAGTTTAACAGGGACCGTTGCTGAAGCTTTCTTT. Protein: CASSLTGTVAEAFF.

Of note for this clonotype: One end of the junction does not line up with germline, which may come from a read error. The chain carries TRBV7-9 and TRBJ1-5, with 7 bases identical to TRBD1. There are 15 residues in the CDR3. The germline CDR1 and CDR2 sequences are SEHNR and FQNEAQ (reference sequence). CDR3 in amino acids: CVSSLASQGEGSQHF. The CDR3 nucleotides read TGTGTCAGCAGCTTAGCGTCGCAGGGGGAAGGGTCCCAGCATTTT.

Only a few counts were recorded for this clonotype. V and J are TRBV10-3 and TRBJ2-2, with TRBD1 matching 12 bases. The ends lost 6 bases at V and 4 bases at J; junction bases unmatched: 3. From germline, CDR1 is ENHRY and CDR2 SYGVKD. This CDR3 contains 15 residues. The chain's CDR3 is CAIRGDRGPTGELFF. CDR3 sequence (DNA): TGTGCCATCAGAGGGGACAGGGGGCCCACCGGGGAGCTGTTTTTT.

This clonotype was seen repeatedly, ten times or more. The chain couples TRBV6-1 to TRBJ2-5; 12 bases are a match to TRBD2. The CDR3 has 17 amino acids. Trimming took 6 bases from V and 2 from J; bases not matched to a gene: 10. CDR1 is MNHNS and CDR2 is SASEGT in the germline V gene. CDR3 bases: TGTGCCAGCAGACGGACCCTAGCGGGGGGGCCGCAAGAGACCCAGTACTTC. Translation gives CASRRTLAGGPQETQYF.

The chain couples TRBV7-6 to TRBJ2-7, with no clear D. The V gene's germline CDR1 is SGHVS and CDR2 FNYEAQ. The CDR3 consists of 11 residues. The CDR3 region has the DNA TGTGCCAGCAGCCCGCGTTACGGGCAGTACGTC. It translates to CASSPRYGQYV.

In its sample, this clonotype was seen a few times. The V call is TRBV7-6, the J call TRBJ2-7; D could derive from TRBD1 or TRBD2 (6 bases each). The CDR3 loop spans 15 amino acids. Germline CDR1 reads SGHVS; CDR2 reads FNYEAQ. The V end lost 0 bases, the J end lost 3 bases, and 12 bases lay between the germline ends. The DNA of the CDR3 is TGTGCCAGCAGCTTAGCCGGGGGCACGGACTACGAGCAGTACTTC. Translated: CASSLAGGTDYEQYF.

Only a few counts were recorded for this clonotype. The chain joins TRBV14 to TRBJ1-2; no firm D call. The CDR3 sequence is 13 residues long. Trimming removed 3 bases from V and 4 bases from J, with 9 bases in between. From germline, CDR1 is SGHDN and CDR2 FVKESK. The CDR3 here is CASSQDIGYGYTF. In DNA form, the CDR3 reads TGTGCCAGCAGCCAGGATATCGGCTATGGCTACACCTTC.

In DNA form, the CDR3 reads TGCAGCGTTGAATTAACAGGGGAGGGCCGTACAATGATTGTGCAGTTCTTC. Translating it yields CSVELTGEGRTMIVQFF. The chain recombines TRBV29-1 with TRBJ2-1, with D possibly called TRBD1 or TRBD2 (7 bases each). CDR3 length equals 17 residues. Looked up from germline, CDR1 is SQVTM and CDR2 is ANQGSEA. The germline V and J ends were trimmed by 2 bases and 12 bases, with 29 bases remaining between them.

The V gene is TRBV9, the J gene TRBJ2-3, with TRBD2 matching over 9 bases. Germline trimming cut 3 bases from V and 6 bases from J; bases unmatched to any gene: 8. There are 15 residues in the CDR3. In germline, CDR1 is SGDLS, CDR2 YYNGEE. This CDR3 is CASSGWRGGRDTQYF. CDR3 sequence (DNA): TGTGCCAGCAGCGGATGGCGGGGGGGCCGTGATACGCAGTATTTT. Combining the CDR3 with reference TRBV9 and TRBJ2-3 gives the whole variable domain DSGVTQTPKHLITATGQRVTLRCSPRSGDLSVYWYQQSLDQGLQFLIQYYNGEERAKGNILERFSAQQFPDLHSELNLSSLELGDSALYFCASSGWRGGRDTQYFGPGTRLTVL.

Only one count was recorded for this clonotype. In DNA form, the CDR3 reads TGTGCCATACGGACAGGGATGAGGAACGAGCAGTACTTC. It specifies CAIRTGMRNEQYF. The rearrangement joins TRBV10-3 to TRBJ2-7; 8 bases are shared with TRBD1. This CDR3 is 13 amino acids long. Germline V gene lookup returns CDR1 ENHRY and CDR2 SYGVKD. Germline trimming cut 9 bases from V and 5 bases from J; bases unmatched to any gene: 9.

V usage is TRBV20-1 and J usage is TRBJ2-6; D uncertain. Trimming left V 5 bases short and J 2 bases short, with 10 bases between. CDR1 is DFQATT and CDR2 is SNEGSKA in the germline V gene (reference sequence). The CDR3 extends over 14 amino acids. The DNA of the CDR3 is TGCAGTGCTCCAGACAAGACTGGGGCCAACGTCCTGACTTTC. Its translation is CSAPDKTGANVLTF.

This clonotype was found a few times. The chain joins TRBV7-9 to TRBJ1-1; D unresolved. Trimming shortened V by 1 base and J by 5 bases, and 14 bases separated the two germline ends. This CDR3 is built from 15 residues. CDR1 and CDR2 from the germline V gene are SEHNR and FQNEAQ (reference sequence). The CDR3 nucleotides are TGTGCCAGCAGCTTAGAGATAGGAGGGTCGACTGAAGCTTTCTTT. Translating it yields CASSLEIGGSTEAFF.

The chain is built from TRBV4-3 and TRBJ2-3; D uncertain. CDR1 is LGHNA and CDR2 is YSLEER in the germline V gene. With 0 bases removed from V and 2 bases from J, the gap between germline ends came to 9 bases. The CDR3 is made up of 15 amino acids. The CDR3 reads CASSQDDSSTDTQYF. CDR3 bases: TGCGCCAGCAGCCAAGATGACTCCTCCACAGATACGCAGTATTTT.

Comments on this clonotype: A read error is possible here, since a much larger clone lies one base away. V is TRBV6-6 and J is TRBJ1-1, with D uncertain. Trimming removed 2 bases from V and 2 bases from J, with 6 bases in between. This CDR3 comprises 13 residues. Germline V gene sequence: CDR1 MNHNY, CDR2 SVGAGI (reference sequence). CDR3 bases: TGTGCCAGCAGTTACGACATAAACACTGAAGCTTTCTTT. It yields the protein CASSYDINTEAFF.

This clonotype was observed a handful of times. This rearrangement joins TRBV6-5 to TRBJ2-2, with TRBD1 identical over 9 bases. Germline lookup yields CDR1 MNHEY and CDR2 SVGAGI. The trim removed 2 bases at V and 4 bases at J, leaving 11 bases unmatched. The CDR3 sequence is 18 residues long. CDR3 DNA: TGTGCCAGCAGTTACCTGGGGCTAGGACAGGGGACCACCGGGGAGCTGTTTTTT. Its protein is CASSYLGLGQGTTGELFF.

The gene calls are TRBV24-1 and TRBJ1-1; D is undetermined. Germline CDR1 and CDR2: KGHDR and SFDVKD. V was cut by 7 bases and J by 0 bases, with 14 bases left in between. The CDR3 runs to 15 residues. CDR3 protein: CATSGPDTLNTEAFF. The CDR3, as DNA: TGTGCCACCAGCGGCCCCGACACTCTGAACACTGAAGCTTTCTTT.

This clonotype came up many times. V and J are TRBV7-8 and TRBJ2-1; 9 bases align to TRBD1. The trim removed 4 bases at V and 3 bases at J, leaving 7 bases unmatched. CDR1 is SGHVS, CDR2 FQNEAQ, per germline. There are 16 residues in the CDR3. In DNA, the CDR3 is TGTGCCAGCAGCTACCGGGACAGGGTCCTCTACAATGAGCAGTTCTTC. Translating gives CASSYRDRVLYNEQFF.